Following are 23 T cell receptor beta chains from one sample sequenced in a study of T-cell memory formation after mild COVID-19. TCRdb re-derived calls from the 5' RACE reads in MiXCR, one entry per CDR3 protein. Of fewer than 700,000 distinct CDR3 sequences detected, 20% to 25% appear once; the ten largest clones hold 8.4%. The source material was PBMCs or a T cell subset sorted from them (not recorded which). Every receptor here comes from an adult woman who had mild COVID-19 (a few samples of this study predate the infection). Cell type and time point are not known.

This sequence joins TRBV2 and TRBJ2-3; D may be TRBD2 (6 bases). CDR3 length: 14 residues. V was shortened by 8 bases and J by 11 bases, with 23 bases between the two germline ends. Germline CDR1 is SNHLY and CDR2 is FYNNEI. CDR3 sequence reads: CASLFSGERGEQYF. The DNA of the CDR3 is TGTGCCAGCCTCTTTAGCGGTGAGCGAGGGGAGCAGTATTTT. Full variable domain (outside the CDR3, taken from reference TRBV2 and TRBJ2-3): EPEVTQTPSHQVTQMGQEVILRCVPISNHLYFYWYRQILGQKVEFLVSFYNNEISEKSEIFDDQFSVERPDGSNFTLKIRSTKLEDSAMYFCASLFSGERGEQYFGPGTRLTVL.

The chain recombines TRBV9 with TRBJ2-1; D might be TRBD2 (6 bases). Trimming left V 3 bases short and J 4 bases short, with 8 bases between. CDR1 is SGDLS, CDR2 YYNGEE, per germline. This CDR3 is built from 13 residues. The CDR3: CASSGDFYNEQFF. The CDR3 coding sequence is TGTGCCAGCAGCGGGGACTTTTACAATGAGCAGTTCTTC.

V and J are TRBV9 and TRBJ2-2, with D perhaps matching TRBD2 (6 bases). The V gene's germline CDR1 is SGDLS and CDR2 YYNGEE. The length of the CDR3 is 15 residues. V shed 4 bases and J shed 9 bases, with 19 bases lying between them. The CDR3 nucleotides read TGTGCCAGCAGCCCAACGGGGGAGGAGTCCAGGGAGCTGTTTTTT. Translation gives CASSPTGEESRELFF.

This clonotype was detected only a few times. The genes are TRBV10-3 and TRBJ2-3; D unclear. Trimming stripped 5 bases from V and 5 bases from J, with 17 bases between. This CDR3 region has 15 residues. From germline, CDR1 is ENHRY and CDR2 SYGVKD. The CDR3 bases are TGTGCCATCAGTTCGACGGATGATGGTGGAGATACGCAGTATTTT. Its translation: CAISSTDDGGDTQYF.

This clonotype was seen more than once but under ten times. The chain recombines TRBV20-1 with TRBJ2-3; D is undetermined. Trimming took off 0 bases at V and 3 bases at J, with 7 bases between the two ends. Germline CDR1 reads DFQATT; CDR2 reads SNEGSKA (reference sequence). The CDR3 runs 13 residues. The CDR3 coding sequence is TGCAGTGCTAGAGATCATCCGACAGATACGCAGTATTTT. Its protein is CSARDHPTDTQYF.

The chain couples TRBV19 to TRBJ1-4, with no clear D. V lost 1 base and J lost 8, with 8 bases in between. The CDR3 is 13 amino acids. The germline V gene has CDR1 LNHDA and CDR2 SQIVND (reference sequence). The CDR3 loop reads CASSIGVGEKLFF. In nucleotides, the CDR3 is TGTGCCAGTAGTATAGGGGTTGGGGAAAAACTGTTTTTT.

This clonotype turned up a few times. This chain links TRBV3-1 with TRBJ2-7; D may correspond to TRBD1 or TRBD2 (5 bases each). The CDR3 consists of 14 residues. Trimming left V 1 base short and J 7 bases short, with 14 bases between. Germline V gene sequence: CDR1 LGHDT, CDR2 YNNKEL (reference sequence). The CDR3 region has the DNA TGTGCCAGCAGCCAAGGTGGGGGAGCGCGGGAGCAGTACTTC. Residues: CASSQGGGAREQYF.

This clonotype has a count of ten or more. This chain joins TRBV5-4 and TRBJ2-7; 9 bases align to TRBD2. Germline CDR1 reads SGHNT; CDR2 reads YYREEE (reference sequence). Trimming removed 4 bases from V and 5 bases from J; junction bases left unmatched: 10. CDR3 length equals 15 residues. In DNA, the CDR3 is TGTGCCAGCAGCGCCGACAAGCGGGGGGTCGACGAGCAGTACTTC. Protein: CASSADKRGVDEQYF.

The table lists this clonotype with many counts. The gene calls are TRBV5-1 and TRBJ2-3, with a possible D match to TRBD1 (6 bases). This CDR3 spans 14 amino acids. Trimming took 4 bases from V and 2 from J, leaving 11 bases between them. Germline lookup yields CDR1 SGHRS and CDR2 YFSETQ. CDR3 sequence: CASSGTGSTDTQYF. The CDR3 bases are TGCGCCAGCAGCGGCACAGGGTCCACAGATACGCAGTATTTT.

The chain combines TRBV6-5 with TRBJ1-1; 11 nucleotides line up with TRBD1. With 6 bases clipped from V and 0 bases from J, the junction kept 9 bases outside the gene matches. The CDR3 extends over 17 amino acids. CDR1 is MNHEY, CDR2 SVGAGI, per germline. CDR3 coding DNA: TGTGCCAGCAGCCGGACAGGGGGCGCGGAGGTGAACACTGAAGCTTTCTTT. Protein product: CASSRTGGAEVNTEAFF.

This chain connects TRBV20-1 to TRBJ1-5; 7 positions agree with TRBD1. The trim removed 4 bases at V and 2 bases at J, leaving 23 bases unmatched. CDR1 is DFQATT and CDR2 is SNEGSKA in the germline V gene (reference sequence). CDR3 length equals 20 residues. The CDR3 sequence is CSAKGVRRQGFRGGNQPQHF. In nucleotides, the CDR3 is TGCAGTGCTAAAGGAGTTAGGAGACAGGGATTCCGCGGTGGCAATCAGCCCCAGCATTTT.

CDR3 DNA sequence: TGCAGCGTTGTCGGGGTGTGGAACTATGGCTACACCTTC. The encoded protein is CSVVGVWNYGYTF. The rearrangement uses TRBV29-1 and TRBJ1-2; D not certain. The germline V and J ends were trimmed by 4 bases and 2 bases, with 11 bases remaining between them. Germline V gene sequence: CDR1 SQVTM, CDR2 ANQGSEA. The CDR3 consists of 13 residues.

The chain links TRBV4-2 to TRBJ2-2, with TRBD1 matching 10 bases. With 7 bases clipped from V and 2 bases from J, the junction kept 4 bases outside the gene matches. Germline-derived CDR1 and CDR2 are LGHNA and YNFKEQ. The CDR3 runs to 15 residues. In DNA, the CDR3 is TGTGCCAGCAACGGACAGGGGGATAACACCGGGGAGCTGTTTTTT. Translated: CASNGQGDNTGELFF.

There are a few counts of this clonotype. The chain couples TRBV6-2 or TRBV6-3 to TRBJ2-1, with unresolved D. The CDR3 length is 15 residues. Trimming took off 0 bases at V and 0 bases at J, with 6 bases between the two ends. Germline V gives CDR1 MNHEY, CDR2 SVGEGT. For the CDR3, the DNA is TGTGCCAGCAGTTACTCGCCGAGCTCCTACAATGAGCAGTTCTTC. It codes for CASSYSPSSYNEQFF.

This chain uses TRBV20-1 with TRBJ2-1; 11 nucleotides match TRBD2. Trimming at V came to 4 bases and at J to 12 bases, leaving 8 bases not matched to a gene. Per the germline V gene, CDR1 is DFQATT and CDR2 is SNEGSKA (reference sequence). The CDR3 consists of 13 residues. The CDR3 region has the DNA TGCAGTGCTACTAGCGGGGGGCCGCGACGGCAGTTCTTC. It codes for CSATSGGPRRQFF.

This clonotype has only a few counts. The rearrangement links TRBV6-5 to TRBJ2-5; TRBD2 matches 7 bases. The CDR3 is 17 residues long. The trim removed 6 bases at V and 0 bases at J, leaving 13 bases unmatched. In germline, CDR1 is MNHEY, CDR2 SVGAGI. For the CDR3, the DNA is TGTGCCAGCAGCCGCCCCATGGCGGGAGACTACCAAGAGACCCAGTACTTC. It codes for CASSRPMAGDYQETQYF.

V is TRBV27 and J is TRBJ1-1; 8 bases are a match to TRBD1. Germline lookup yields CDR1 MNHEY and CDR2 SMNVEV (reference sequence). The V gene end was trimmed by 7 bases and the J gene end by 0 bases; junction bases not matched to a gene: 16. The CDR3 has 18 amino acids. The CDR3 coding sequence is TGTGCCAGCAATCCCCTCCGCAGGGGGCTTATAATGAACACTGAAGCTTTCTTT. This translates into CASNPLRRGLIMNTEAFF.

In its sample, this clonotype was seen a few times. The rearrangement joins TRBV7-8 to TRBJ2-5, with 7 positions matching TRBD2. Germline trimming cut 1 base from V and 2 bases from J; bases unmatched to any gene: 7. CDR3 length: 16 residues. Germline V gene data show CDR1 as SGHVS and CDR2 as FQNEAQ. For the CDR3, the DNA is TGTGCCAGCAGCTTAGGGAGGACGGGGGGACAAGAGACCCAGTACTTC. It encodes CASSLGRTGGQETQYF.

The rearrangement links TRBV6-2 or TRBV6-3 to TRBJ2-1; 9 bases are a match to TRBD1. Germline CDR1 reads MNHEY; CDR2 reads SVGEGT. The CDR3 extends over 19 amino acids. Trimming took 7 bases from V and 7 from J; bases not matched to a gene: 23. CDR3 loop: CASNPQGQGRISSLNEQFF. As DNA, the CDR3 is TGTGCCAGCAACCCCCAGGGACAGGGAAGAATATCAAGCCTAAATGAGCAGTTCTTC.

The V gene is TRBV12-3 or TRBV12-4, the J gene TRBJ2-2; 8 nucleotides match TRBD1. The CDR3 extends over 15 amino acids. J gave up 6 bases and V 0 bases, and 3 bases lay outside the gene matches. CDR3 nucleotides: TGTGCCAGCAGTTTAGCGCTACAGGGGGCCGGGGAGCTGTTTTTT. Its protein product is CASSLALQGAGELFF.

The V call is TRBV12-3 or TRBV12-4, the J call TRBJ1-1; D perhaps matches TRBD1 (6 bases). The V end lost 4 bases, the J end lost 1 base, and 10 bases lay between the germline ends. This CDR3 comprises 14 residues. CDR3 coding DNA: TGTGCCAGCAGTTGGCACAGGGCGAACACTGAAGCTTTCTTT. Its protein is CASSWHRANTEAFF.

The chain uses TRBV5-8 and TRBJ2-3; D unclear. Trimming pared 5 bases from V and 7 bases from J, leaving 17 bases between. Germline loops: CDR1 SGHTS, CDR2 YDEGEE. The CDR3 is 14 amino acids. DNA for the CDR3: TGTGCCAGCAGATCCCGACTGGCCGCAAATACGCAGTATTTT. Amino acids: CASRSRLAANTQYF.

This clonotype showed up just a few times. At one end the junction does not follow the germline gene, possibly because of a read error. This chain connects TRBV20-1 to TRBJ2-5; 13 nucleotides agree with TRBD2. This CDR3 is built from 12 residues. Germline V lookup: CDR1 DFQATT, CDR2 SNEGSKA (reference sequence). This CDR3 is CSASGGLAGEWF. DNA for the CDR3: TGCAGTGCTAGCGGCGGACTAGCGGGAGAGTGGTTC.